The 30 T cell receptor beta chains in this list originate from one sample, sequenced in a study of cytomegalovirus exposure and HLA in healthy donors (dated by TCRdb to about 2017). The library was generated by the immunoSEQ multiplex PCR assay. TCRdb retrieved this table from immuneACCESS and kept in-frame rearrangements only. Not all clones are present; in checked studies, unresolved V genes account for under half, and no reason is known for the remainder. For this sample the table gives 120,000 or so clones, of which approximately 89% were detected only once. The top ten constitute 1.9% of the sample. Source material: PBMCs. These receptors were taken from a woman between 18 and 29 years old in good health and CMV-seronegative.

The genes are TRBV10-3 and TRBJ2-7; 11 bases align to TRBD2. This CDR3 is built from 13 residues. V was clipped by 4 bases and J by 7 bases; unmatched bases: 3. Germline V gene data show CDR1 as ENHRY and CDR2 as SYGVKD. CDR3 nucleotides: TGTGCCATCAGTGGGACTAGCGGGTTAGAGCAGTACTTC. Translation gives CAISGTSGLEQYF.

V gene TRBV4-3 combines with J gene TRBJ2-7; maybe TRBD2 (5 bases). The V gene's germline CDR1 is LGHNA and CDR2 YSLEER. The CDR3 sequence is 14 residues long. Trimming pared 0 bases from V and 1 base from J, leaving 7 bases between. CDR3 in amino acids: CASSQEKRSYEQYF. For the CDR3, the DNA is TGCGCCAGCAGCCAAGAAAAGCGGTCCTACGAGCAGTACTTC.

The chain employs TRBV5-1 and TRBJ2-1; 9 bases align to TRBD1. The germline CDR1 and CDR2 sequences are SGHRS and YFSETQ. CDR3 length: 15 residues. Unmatched junction bases numbered 4, after V lost 0 bases and J lost 6 bases. CDR3 sequence (DNA): TGCGCCAGCAGCTTGGAAGGGACAGGGTTCAATGAGCAGTTCTTC. Amino acids: CASSLEGTGFNEQFF.

V usage is TRBV7-2 and J usage is TRBJ2-7; D perhaps matches TRBD2 (6 bases). V was clipped by 0 bases and J by 1 base, with 13 bases between them. The germline V gene encodes CDR1 SGHTA and CDR2 FQGNSA. CDR3 size: 16 residues. The CDR3: CASSLARGGDSYEQYF. Here the CDR3 DNA reads TGTGCCAGCAGCTTAGCGAGGGGCGGGGATTCCTACGAGCAGTACTTC.

This rearrangement joins TRBV6-5 to TRBJ2-1; TRBD1 might be the D (6 bases). The CDR3 has 14 amino acids. Germline CDR1 and CDR2: MNHEY and SVGAGI. With 6 bases removed from V and 8 bases from J, the gap between germline ends came to 17 bases. CDR3 residues: CASRVDRAPHEQFF. The CDR3 nucleotides are TGTGCCAGCAGGGTGGACAGAGCCCCTCATGAGCAGTTCTTC.

The chain couples TRBV28 to TRBJ1-1, with D maybe TRBD1 (5 bases). CDR1 and CDR2 (germline): MDHEN, SYDVKM. This CDR3 comprises 15 residues. V lost 5 bases and J lost 6, with 19 bases in between. CDR3: CASSGSGAAYPEAFF. The CDR3 nucleotides read TGTGCCAGCAGTGGAAGTGGGGCAGCGTATCCTGAAGCTTTCTTT.

The chain recombines TRBV9 with TRBJ1-2; the match to TRBD1 covers 7 bases. Germline CDR1 and CDR2: SGDLS and YYNGEE. The V and J ends lost 3 bases and 0 bases, in that order; junction bases with no gene match: 5. The CDR3 has 15 residues. As DNA, the CDR3 is TGTGCCAGCAGCGACAGACAGGGTGCTAACTATGGCTACACCTTC. Its translation is CASSDRQGANYGYTF.

The J gene is TRBJ1-1, the V gene TRBV4-3, with 8 positions matching TRBD1. From germline, CDR1 is LGHNA and CDR2 YSLEER. This CDR3 contains 18 residues. Losses at the gene ends were 5 bases for V and 0 bases for J; bases not matched to a gene: 14. CDR3 in DNA: TGCGCCAGCAGCAGCCGGCTGGGACAGGATCTTATGAACACTGAAGCTTTCTTT. It specifies CASSSRLGQDLMNTEAFF.

The chain carries TRBV5-6 and TRBJ2-1, with 9 bases fitting TRBD1. This CDR3 comprises 16 residues. V dropped 5 bases and J dropped 7; count of bases not matched to a gene: 13. CDR1 and CDR2 from the germline V gene are SGHDT and YYEEEE. CDR3 coding DNA: TGTGCCAGCAGTCTTGCCCCACAGGGGGCGGGTAATGAGCAGTTCTTC. Translated, it gives CASSLAPQGAGNEQFF.

The V call is TRBV4-3, the J call TRBJ1-4, with D perhaps matching TRBD1 (6 bases). V was cut by 1 base and J by 1 base, with 10 bases left in between. CDR3 length equals 16 residues. Germline-derived CDR1 and CDR2 are LGHNA and YSLEER. DNA of the CDR3: TGCGCCAGCAGCCAAGGAGGGGGTAGAACTAATGAAAAACTGTTTTTT. This codes for CASSQGGGRTNEKLFF.

The chain carries TRBV25-1 and TRBJ1-5; possible D gene TRBD1, 5 bases. This CDR3 comprises 13 residues. Germline CDR1 reads MGHDK; CDR2 reads SYGVNS. The germline V and J ends were trimmed by 2 bases and 7 bases, with 9 bases remaining between them. CDR3 nucleotides: TGTGCCAGCAGTGAAGGAGGGGAGCAGCCCCAGCATTTT. Its translation is CASSEGGEQPQHF.

Only one count was recorded for this clone. This rearrangement joins TRBV9 to TRBJ2-5, with no clear D. Trimming pared 0 bases from V and 5 bases from J, leaving 11 bases between. Germline V gene lookup returns CDR1 SGDLS and CDR2 YYNGEE. This CDR3 comprises 14 residues. CDR3 DNA sequence: TGTGCCAGCAGCGTAGCCGACTTTGGGGAGACCCAGTACTTC. It yields the protein CASSVADFGETQYF. The full variable domain, completed using reference TRBV9 and TRBJ2-5, is DSGVTQTPKHLITATGQRVTLRCSPRSGDLSVYWYQQSLDQGLQFLIQYYNGEERAKGNILERFSAQQFPDLHSELNLSSLELGDSALYFCASSVADFGETQYFGPGTRLLVL.

The J gene is TRBJ2-3, the V gene TRBV2, with TRBD2 matching 7 bases. There are 16 residues in the CDR3. Germline-derived CDR1 and CDR2 are SNHLY and FYNNEI. Trimming at V came to 5 bases and at J to 0 bases, leaving 8 bases not matched to a gene. The CDR3 DNA reads TGTGCCAGCAGTCCCCTGGCGGGAGTCAGCACAGATACGCAGTATTTT. Protein sequence: CASSPLAGVSTDTQYF.

DNA of the CDR3: TGTGCCAGTAGTAGGTCCCTAGCGGGAAATGCCAATGAGCAGTTCTTC. This gives the protein CASSRSLAGNANEQFF. The chain is built from TRBV19 and TRBJ2-1; TRBD2 matches 9 bases. Germline CDR1 reads LNHDA; CDR2 reads SQIVND (reference sequence). V lost 4 bases to trimming and J lost 6 bases; unmatched junction nucleotides: 10. The CDR3 runs 16 residues.

The V gene is TRBV7-2, the J gene TRBJ2-1; 7 bases agree with TRBD1. The ends lost 3 bases at V and 7 bases at J; junction bases unmatched: 9. Germline assignment: CDR1 SGHTA and CDR2 FQGNSA. The CDR3 totals 15 residues. CDR3 residues: CASSFPGQKRNEQFF. CDR3 coding DNA: TGTGCCAGCAGCTTTCCGGGACAGAAAAGGAATGAGCAGTTCTTC.

The V and J genes are TRBV5-1 and TRBJ1-2; maybe TRBD1 (5 bases). Germline CDR1 is SGHRS and CDR2 is YFSETQ. This CDR3 is 16 amino acids long. V was clipped by 1 base and J by 5 bases, with 18 bases between them. CDR3 in amino acids: CASSLSSGGSPYGYTF. CDR3 bases: TGCGCCAGCAGCTTGAGCTCGGGGGGGTCTCCGTATGGCTACACCTTC.

The CDR3 reads CASSFFSATGGVNEQFF. CDR3 nucleotides: TGTGCCAGCAGTTTTTTTTCAGCGACAGGGGGCGTAAATGAGCAGTTCTTC. The chain carries TRBV28 and TRBJ2-1; 10 nucleotides agree with TRBD1. CDR1 and CDR2 from the germline V gene are MDHEN and SYDVKM. The CDR3 totals 17 residues. V shed 3 bases, J shed 7 bases, and the junction held 12 bases outside the gene matches.

This clone occurred once. The CDR3 sequence: CASSDLRGDSYNEQFF. In DNA, the CDR3 is TGTGCCAGCAGTGACCTCAGGGGCGACTCCTACAATGAGCAGTTCTTC. The chain couples TRBV25-1 to TRBJ2-1; perhaps TRBD1 as D (6 bases). This CDR3 is 16 amino acids long. V was cut by 3 bases and J by 0 bases, with 12 bases left in between. CDR1 and CDR2 (germline): MGHDK, SYGVNS.

The chain's CDR3 is CASSLAVSYEQYF. The CDR3 DNA is TGCGCCAGCTCTCTAGCGGTGTCCTACGAGCAGTACTTC. The J gene is TRBJ2-7, the V gene TRBV10-2; 7 nucleotides line up with TRBD2. The trim removed 8 bases at V and 1 base at J, leaving 5 bases unmatched. CDR3 length: 13 residues. The V gene's germline CDR1 is WSHSY and CDR2 SAAADI.

This chain connects TRBV11-2 to TRBJ2-7; 13 bases are a match to TRBD2. Per the germline V gene, CDR1 is SGHAT and CDR2 is FQNNGV. This CDR3 comprises 16 residues. The trim removed 5 bases at V and 4 bases at J, leaving 8 bases unmatched. Here the CDR3 reads CASSTLGTSGKYEQYF. CDR3 bases: TGTGCCAGCAGCACCCTGGGGACTAGCGGGAAGTACGAGCAGTACTTC.

This rearrangement joins TRBV5-1 to TRBJ2-5; the match to TRBD1 covers 9 bases. V was pared by 0 bases and J by 5 bases, with 17 bases of the junction left unmatched. There are 19 residues in the CDR3. The germline CDR1 and CDR2 sequences are SGHRS and YFSETQ. The CDR3: CASSLAGFTGGDRSETQYF. The CDR3 DNA is TGCGCCAGCAGCTTGGCCGGGTTTACAGGGGGCGATCGGTCGGAGACCCAGTACTTC.

This clone was detected only a few times. The rearrangement links TRBV28 to TRBJ1-1, with TRBD1 matching 9 bases. The J segment lost 1 base and the V segment lost 6 bases, leaving 6 bases of the junction unmatched. Per the germline V gene, CDR1 is MDHEN and CDR2 is SYDVKM. This CDR3 spans 15 amino acids. The CDR3 loop is CASSNRGPGNTEAFF. The CDR3 DNA reads as TGTGCCAGCAGCAACAGGGGGCCAGGGAACACTGAAGCTTTCTTT.

The V call is TRBV2, the J call TRBJ1-1; perhaps TRBD1 as D (6 bases). Trimming removed 6 bases at V and 1 base at J, with 12 bases between. In germline, CDR1 is SNHLY, CDR2 FYNNEI. The CDR3 contains 14 residues. This CDR3 is CASSFRGSNTEAFF. CDR3 sequence (DNA): TGTGCCAGCAGCTTCAGGGGATCGAACACTGAAGCTTTCTTT.

The V and J genes are TRBV5-6 and TRBJ2-5; the D gene is possibly TRBD2 (5 bases). Trimming removed 5 bases at V and 5 bases at J, with 13 bases between. The germline V gene encodes CDR1 SGHDT and CDR2 YYEEEE. This CDR3 is 13 amino acids long. The CDR3 here is CASRFGRGETQYF. The CDR3, as DNA: TGTGCCAGCAGATTCGGACGAGGGGAGACCCAGTACTTC.

The chain is built from TRBV6-5 and TRBJ1-1; D gene ambiguous. Per the germline V gene, CDR1 is MNHEY and CDR2 is SVGAGI. Trimming removed 0 bases at V and 1 base at J, with 9 bases between. The CDR3 spans 15 residues. The CDR3 DNA is TGTGCCAGCAGTTACTCCCCTAATTCGAACACTGAAGCTTTCTTT. Translation gives CASSYSPNSNTEAFF.

The chain carries TRBV25-1 and TRBJ1-1, with TRBD1 as a possible D gene (6 bases). The CDR3 length is 11 residues. Germline assignment: CDR1 MGHDK and CDR2 SYGVNS. The ends were cut back, 6 bases at V and 10 bases at J, with 12 bases in the middle. CDR3: CASSTGRGAFF. CDR3 nucleotide sequence: TGTGCCAGCAGCACGGGCAGGGGAGCTTTCTTT.

Written as DNA, the CDR3 is TGTGCCAGCAGCACCGGGACTAGCGGAACCTACGAGCAGTACTTC. It specifies CASSTGTSGTYEQYF. V gene TRBV5-4 combines with J gene TRBJ2-7; the match to TRBD2 covers 11 bases. Losses at the gene ends were 4 bases for V and 2 bases for J; bases not matched to a gene: 5. CDR1 and CDR2 from the germline V gene are SGHNT and YYREEE (reference sequence). The CDR3 has 15 residues.

V is TRBV28 and J is TRBJ1-2; D not resolved. V shed 5 bases and J shed 1 base, with 11 bases lying between them. This CDR3 comprises 14 residues. Per germline, CDR1 MDHEN and CDR2 SYDVKM. CDR3 nucleotide sequence: TGTGCCAGCAGTATCCTACCCCATAACTATGGCTACACCTTC. It is translated as CASSILPHNYGYTF.

The V gene is TRBV5-5, the J gene TRBJ2-5; 10 nucleotides match TRBD1. V was clipped by 0 bases and J by 5 bases; unmatched bases: 4. The CDR3 covers 15 residues. The germline gives CDR1 SGHKS, CDR2 YYEKEE (reference sequence). The CDR3 sequence is CASSLVGQGKETQYF. Here the CDR3 DNA reads TGTGCCAGCAGCTTGGTGGGACAGGGGAAGGAGACCCAGTACTTC.

The V gene is TRBV2, the J gene TRBJ1-5; 7 bases fit TRBD1. The CDR3 is 13 amino acids. V dropped 2 bases and J dropped 5; count of bases not matched to a gene: 0. Germline values: CDR1 SNHLY, CDR2 FYNNEI. The CDR3 region is CASSEQGDQPQHF. The CDR3 DNA reads TGTGCCAGCAGTGAACAGGGGGATCAGCCCCAGCATTTT.